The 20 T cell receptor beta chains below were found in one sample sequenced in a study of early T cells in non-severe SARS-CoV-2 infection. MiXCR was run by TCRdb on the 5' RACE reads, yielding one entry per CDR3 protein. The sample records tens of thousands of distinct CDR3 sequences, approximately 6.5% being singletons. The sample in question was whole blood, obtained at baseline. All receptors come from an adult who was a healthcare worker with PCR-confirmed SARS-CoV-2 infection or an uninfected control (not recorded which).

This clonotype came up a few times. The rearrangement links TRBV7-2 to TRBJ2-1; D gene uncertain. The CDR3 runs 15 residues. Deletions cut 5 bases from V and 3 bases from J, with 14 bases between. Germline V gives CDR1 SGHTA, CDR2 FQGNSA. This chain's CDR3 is CASSTRKKDYNEQFF. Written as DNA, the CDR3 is TGTGCCAGCAGCACCCGGAAAAAGGACTACAATGAGCAGTTCTTC.

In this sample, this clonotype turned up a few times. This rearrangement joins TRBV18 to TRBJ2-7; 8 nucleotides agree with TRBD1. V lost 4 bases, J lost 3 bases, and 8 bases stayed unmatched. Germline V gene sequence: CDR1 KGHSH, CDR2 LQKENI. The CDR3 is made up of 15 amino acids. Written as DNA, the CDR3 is TGTGCCAGCTCACTCTCCACAGGGGGAAACTACGAGCAGTACTTC. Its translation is CASSLSTGGNYEQYF.

The CDR3 DNA reads as TGTGCCAGCAGTTATAACCCCGGGACAGGGAGTCGGGAAGCTTTCTTT. This sequence encodes CASSYNPGTGSREAFF. The chain is built from TRBV6-6 and TRBJ1-1; 9 bases agree with TRBD1. This CDR3 contains 16 residues. The V gene end was trimmed by 3 bases and the J gene end by 8 bases; junction bases not matched to a gene: 13. CDR1 MNHNY and CDR2 SVGAGI come from the germline V gene (reference sequence).

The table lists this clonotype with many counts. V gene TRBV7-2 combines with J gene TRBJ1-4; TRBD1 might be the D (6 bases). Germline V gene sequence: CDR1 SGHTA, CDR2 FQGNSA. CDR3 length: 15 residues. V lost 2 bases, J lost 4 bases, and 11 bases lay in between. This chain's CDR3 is CASSLSGQHNEKLFF. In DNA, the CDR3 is TGTGCCAGCAGCTTATCCGGACAGCATAATGAAAAACTGTTTTTT.

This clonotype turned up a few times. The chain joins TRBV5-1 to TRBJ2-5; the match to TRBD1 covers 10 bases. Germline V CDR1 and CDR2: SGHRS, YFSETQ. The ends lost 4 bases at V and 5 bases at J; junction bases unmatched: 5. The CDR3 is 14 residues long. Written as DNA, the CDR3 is TGCGCCAGCAGCCCAGGGACAGGGGTGGAGACCCAGTACTTC. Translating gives CASSPGTGVETQYF.

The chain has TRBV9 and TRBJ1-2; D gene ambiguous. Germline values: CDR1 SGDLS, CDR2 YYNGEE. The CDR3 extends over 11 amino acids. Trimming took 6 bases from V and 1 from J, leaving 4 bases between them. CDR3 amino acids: CASTDNYGYTF. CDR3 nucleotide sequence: TGTGCCAGCACAGATAACTATGGCTACACCTTC.

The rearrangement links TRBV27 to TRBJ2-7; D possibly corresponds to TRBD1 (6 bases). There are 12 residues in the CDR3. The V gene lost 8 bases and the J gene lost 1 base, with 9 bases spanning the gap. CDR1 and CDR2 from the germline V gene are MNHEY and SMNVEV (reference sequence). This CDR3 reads CASRTGSYEQYF. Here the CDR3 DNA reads TGTGCCAGCCGAACAGGGTCCTACGAGCAGTACTTC.

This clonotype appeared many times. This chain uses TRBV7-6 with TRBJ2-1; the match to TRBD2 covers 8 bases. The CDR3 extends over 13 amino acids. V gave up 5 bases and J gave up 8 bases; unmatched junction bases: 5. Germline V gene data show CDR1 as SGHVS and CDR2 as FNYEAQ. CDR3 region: CASSHSGNDEQFF. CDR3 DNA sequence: TGTGCCAGCAGCCATAGCGGGAACGATGAGCAGTTCTTC. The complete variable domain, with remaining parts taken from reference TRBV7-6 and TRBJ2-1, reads GAGVSQSPRYKVTKRGQDVALRCDPISGHVSLYWYRQALGQGPEFLTYFNYEAQQDKSGLPNDRFSAERPEGSISTLTIQRTEQRDSAMYRCASSHSGNDEQFFGPGTRLTVL.

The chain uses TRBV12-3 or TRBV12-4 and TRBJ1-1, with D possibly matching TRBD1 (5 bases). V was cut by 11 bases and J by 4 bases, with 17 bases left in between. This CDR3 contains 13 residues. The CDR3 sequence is CAGLTPGSTEAFF. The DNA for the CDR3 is TGTGCCGGACTCACCCCAGGGAGCACTGAAGCTTTCTTT.

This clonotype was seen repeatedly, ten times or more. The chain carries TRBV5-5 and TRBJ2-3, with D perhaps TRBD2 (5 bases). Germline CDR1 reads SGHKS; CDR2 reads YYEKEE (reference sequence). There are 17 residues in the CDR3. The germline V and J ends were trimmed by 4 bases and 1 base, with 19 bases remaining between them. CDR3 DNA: TGTGCCAGCAGCCCTGACTACGTGGGTATTGGCACAGATACGCAGTATTTT. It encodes CASSPDYVGIGTDTQYF.

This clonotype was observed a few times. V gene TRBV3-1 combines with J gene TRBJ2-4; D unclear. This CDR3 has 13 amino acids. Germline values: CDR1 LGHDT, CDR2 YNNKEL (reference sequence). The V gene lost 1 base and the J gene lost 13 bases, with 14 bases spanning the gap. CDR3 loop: CASSQGSRPTQYF. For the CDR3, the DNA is TGTGCCAGCAGCCAAGGATCCAGACCCACCCAGTACTTC.

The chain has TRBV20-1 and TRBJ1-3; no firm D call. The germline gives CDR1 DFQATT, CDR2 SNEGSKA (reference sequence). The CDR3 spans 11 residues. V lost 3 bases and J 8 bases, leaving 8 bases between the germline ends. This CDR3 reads CSARNGDTIYF. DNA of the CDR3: TGCAGTGCTAGGAACGGTGACACCATATATTTT.

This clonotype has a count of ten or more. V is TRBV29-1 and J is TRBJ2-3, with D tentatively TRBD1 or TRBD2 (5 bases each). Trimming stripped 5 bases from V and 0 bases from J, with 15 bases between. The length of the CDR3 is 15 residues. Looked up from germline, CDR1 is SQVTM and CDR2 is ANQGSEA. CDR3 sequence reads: CSVRGRGPSTDTQYF. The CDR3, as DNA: TGCAGCGTTCGGGGAAGGGGCCCAAGCACAGATACGCAGTATTTT.

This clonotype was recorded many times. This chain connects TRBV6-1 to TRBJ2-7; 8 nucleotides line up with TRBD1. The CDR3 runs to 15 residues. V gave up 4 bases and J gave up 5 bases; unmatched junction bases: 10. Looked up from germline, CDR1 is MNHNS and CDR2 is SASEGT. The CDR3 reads CASSARTGNVNEQYF. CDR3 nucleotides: TGTGCCAGCAGTGCCCGGACAGGGAACGTCAACGAGCAGTACTTC.

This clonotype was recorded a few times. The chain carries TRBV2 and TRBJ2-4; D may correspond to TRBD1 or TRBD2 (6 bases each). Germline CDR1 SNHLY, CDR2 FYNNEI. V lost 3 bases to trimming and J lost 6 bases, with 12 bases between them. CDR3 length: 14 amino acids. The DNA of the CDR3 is TGTGCCAGCAGTGAGGCAGGGGAGGTAAACATTCAGTACTTC. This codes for CASSEAGEVNIQYF. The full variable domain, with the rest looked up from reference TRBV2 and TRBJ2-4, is EPEVTQTPSHQVTQMGQEVILRCVPISNHLYFYWYRQILGQKVEFLVSFYNNEISEKSEIFDDQFSVERPDGSNFTLKIRSTKLEDSAMYFCASSEAGEVNIQYFGAGTRLSVL.

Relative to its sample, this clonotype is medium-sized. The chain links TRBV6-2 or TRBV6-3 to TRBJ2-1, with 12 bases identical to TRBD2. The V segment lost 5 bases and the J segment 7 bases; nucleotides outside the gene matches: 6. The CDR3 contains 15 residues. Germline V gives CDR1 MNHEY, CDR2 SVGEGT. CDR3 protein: CASSRRTSGMNEQFF. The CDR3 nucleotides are TGTGCCAGCAGTCGTAGGACTAGCGGGATGAATGAGCAGTTCTTC.

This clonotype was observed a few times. The CDR3 is CASSRRGQGDTQYF. The CDR3, as DNA: TGCGCCAGCAGCAGGCGGGGTCAAGGAGATACGCAGTATTTT. V usage is TRBV5-1 and J usage is TRBJ2-3; D possibly corresponds to TRBD2 (6 bases). The CDR3 covers 14 residues. Trimming cost V 4 bases and J 5 bases, with 14 bases left between them. CDR1 and CDR2 (germline): SGHRS, YFSETQ. The whole variable domain, remainder taken from reference TRBV5-1 and TRBJ2-3, is KAGVTQTPRYLIKTRGQQVTLSCSPISGHRSVSWYQQTPGQGLQFLFEYFSETQRNKGNFPGRFSGRQFSNSRSEMNVSTLELGDSALYLCASSRRGQGDTQYFGPGTRLTVL.

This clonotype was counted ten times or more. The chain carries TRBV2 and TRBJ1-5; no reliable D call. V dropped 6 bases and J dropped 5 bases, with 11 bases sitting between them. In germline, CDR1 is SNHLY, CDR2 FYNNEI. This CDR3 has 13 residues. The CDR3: CASRRFNDQPQHF. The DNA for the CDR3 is TGTGCCAGCAGAAGATTCAACGATCAGCCCCAGCATTTT.

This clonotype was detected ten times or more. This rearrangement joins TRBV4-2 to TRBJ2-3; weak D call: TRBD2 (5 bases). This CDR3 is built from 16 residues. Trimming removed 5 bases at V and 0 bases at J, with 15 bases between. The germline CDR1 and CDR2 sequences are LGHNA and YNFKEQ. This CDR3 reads CASSSGATSSTDTQYF. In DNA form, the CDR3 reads TGTGCCAGCAGCAGCGGCGCAACCTCTAGCACAGATACGCAGTATTTT.

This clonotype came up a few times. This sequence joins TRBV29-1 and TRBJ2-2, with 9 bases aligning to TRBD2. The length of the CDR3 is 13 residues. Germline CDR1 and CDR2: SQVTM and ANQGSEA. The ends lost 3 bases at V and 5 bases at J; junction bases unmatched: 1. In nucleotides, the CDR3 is TGCAGCGTTGAGGGACTAGCTACCGGGGAGCTGTTTTTT. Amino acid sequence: CSVEGLATGELFF.